This passage covers 18 T cell receptor beta chains from one sample sequenced in a study of beta chain features in type 1 diabetes. Since all of the isolated RNA was reverse transcribed, expressed TCRB transcripts were what got sequenced. Profiling relied on immunoSEQ multiplex PCR, and the TCRdb table lists in-frame clones only, not all of them. The sample has hundreds of thousands of clones, around 10% seen once. Sequences were obtained from naive CD4+ T cells from blood. These receptor sequences come from a woman aged 18-30 years in good health.

This clone was recorded a few times. J is TRBJ1-3 and V is TRBV18, with no clear D. V lost 0 bases, J lost 7 bases, and 10 bases lay in between. CDR1 KGHSH and CDR2 LQKENI come from the germline V gene. This CDR3 comprises 14 residues. The CDR3, as DNA: TGTGCCAGCTCACCACCGAGCATAGCGAACACCATATATTTT. It translates to CASSPPSIANTIYF.

V and J are TRBV6-4 and TRBJ1-1; D unresolved. The CDR3 loop spans 15 amino acids. Germline assignment: CDR1 MRHNA and CDR2 SNTAGT. V gave up 0 bases and J gave up 8 bases, with 16 bases separating them. CDR3 coding DNA: TGTGCCAGCAGTGACTCCCACTACCCCCGGAGAGAAGCTTTCTTT. It specifies CASSDSHYPRREAFF.

The J gene is TRBJ1-2, the V gene TRBV30; no clear D. Trimming stripped 5 bases from V and 4 bases from J, with 20 bases between. The germline V gene has CDR1 GTSNPN and CDR2 SVGIG (reference sequence). The CDR3 contains 15 residues. The CDR3 loop reads CAWETIELTGYGYTF. CDR3 bases: TGTGCCTGGGAAACCATCGAGTTGACTGGCTATGGCTACACCTTC.

A single count supports this clone. The chain uses TRBV13 and TRBJ1-5; 7 bases map to TRBD1. The trim removed 5 bases at V and 3 bases at J, leaving 4 bases unmatched. CDR1 PRHDT and CDR2 FYEKMQ come from the germline V gene (reference sequence). The CDR3 is 14 residues long. The CDR3 is CASSRGTVNQPQHF. CDR3 nucleotide sequence: TGTGCCAGCAGCCGAGGGACAGTCAATCAGCCCCAGCATTTT. Full variable domain (rest looked up from reference TRBV13 and TRBJ1-5): AAGVIQSPRHLIKEKRETATLKCYPIPRHDTVYWYQQGPGQDPQFLISFYEKMQSDKGSIPDRFSAQQFSDYHSELNMSSLELGDSALYFCASSRGTVNQPQHFGDGTRLSIL.

This clone was recorded a few times. The chain uses TRBV4-1 and TRBJ1-5, with D unresolved. Germline V gene lookup returns CDR1 MGHRA and CDR2 YSYEKL. This CDR3 comprises 15 residues. Deletions cut 1 base from V and 8 bases from J, with 15 bases between. The CDR3 sequence is CASSQGEFSGKPQHF. In DNA form, the CDR3 reads TGCGCCAGCAGCCAAGGTGAATTTTCGGGAAAGCCCCAGCATTTT.

The chain is built from TRBV10-3 and TRBJ2-7, with D uncertain. The CDR3 totals 15 residues. Per the germline V gene, CDR1 is ENHRY and CDR2 is SYGVKD. V lost 2 bases to trimming and J lost 0 bases, with 11 bases between them. The chain's CDR3 is CAISERDTLSYEQYF. As DNA, the CDR3 is TGTGCCATCAGTGAGCGAGACACCCTCTCCTACGAGCAGTACTTC.

The chain joins TRBV4-1 to TRBJ2-5; 9 bases line up with TRBD1. Germline CDR1 MGHRA, CDR2 YSYEKL. The CDR3 extends over 15 amino acids. The V segment lost 1 base and the J segment 5 bases; nucleotides outside the gene matches: 5. The CDR3 region has the DNA TGCGCCAGCAGCCAAGTCGGGGACAGGGAGGAGACCCAGTACTTC. This codes for CASSQVGDREETQYF.

A few counts support this clone. The genes are TRBV15 and TRBJ1-2, with D uncertain. V lost 1 base and J 5 bases, leaving 8 bases between the germline ends. CDR3 size: 13 residues. Germline CDR1 LNHNV, CDR2 YYDKDF (reference sequence). Here the CDR3 reads CATSRANAYGYTF. The CDR3 DNA reads TGTGCCACCAGCAGAGCTAATGCTTATGGCTACACCTTC. The entire variable domain, with the rest obtained from reference TRBV15 and TRBJ1-2, is as follows: DAMVIQNPRYQVTQFGKPVTLSCSQTLNHNVMYWYQQKSSQAPKLLFHYYDKDFNNEADTPDNFQSRRPNTSFCFLDIRSPGLGDTAMYLCATSRANAYGYTFGSGTRLTVV.

This clone was counted a few times. Within the sample, other DNA sequences also encode this same CDR3. The CDR3 DNA reads as TGTGCCTGGAGTGGACAGGGCGGGCAGCCCCAGCATTTT. Protein product: CAWSGQGGQPQHF. The chain is built from TRBV30 and TRBJ1-5, with 7 bases matching TRBD1. In germline, CDR1 is GTSNPN, CDR2 SVGIG (reference sequence). V lost 1 base, J lost 7 bases, and 4 bases stayed unmatched. There are 13 residues in the CDR3. The full variable domain, in which reference TRBV30 and TRBJ1-5 provide the parts outside the CDR3, is SQTIHQWPATLVQPVGSPLSLECTVEGTSNPNLYWYRQAAGRGLQLLFYSVGIGQISSEVPQNLSASRPQDRQFILSSKKLLLSDSGFYLCAWSGQGGQPQHFGDGTRLSIL.

The chain joins TRBV6-1 to TRBJ2-3, with D perhaps matching TRBD2 (5 bases). V lost 4 bases to trimming and J lost 0 bases, with 5 bases between them. CDR3 length: 13 residues. Germline V lookup: CDR1 MNHNS, CDR2 SASEGT. CDR3 nucleotide sequence: TGTGCCAGCAGTGGCGGGAGCACAGATACGCAGTATTTT. Its protein is CASSGGSTDTQYF.

V and J are TRBV7-6 and TRBJ2-7; 9 nucleotides match TRBD1. V was clipped by 5 bases and J by 4 bases; unmatched bases: 9. The CDR3 covers 15 residues. In germline, CDR1 is SGHVS, CDR2 FNYEAQ. CDR3 residues: CASSPGQGVTYEQYF. CDR3 coding DNA: TGTGCCAGCAGCCCGGGACAGGGCGTAACTTACGAGCAGTACTTC. Using reference TRBV7-6 and TRBJ2-7 for the parts outside the CDR3, the full variable domain is GAGVSQSPRYKVTKRGQDVALRCDPISGHVSLYWYRQALGQGPEFLTYFNYEAQQDKSGLPNDRFSAERPEGSISTLTIQRTEQRDSAMYRCASSPGQGVTYEQYFGPGTRLTVT.

V gene TRBV19 combines with J gene TRBJ2-7; D not resolved. Germline loops: CDR1 LNHDA, CDR2 SQIVND (reference sequence). With 3 bases removed from V and 0 bases from J, the gap between germline ends came to 9 bases. The CDR3 covers 14 residues. The DNA for the CDR3 is TGTGCCAGTAGTATGACGGGTCTCTCCTACGAGCAGTACTTC. Residues: CASSMTGLSYEQYF.

The rearrangement links TRBV5-1 to TRBJ2-2; the match to TRBD1 covers 7 bases. V lost 0 bases, J lost 1 base, and 3 bases stayed unmatched. The CDR3 consists of 16 residues. Germline CDR1 is SGHRS and CDR2 is YFSETQ. CDR3 protein: CASSLEGQRNTGELFF. CDR3 nucleotide sequence: TGCGCCAGCAGCTTGGAGGGACAGCGGAACACCGGGGAGCTGTTTTTT.

V usage is TRBV5-4 and J usage is TRBJ2-1, with D perhaps matching TRBD1 (5 bases). The V end lost 2 bases, the J end lost 3 bases, and 6 bases lay between the germline ends. Germline CDR1 reads SGHNT; CDR2 reads YYREEE (reference sequence). The CDR3 has 13 amino acids. The DNA of the CDR3 is TGTGCCAGCAGCTTACAGGACTACAATGAGCAGTTCTTC. Translated: CASSLQDYNEQFF.

J is TRBJ1-2 and V is TRBV29-1, with 8 nucleotides matching TRBD1. The CDR3 is 17 amino acids. CDR1 is SQVTM, CDR2 ANQGSEA, per germline. V dropped 2 bases and J dropped 5; count of bases not matched to a gene: 16. The CDR3 sequence is CSVELRDRNPSGYGYTF. The DNA of the CDR3 is TGCAGCGTTGAATTGCGGGACAGGAATCCCTCGGGATATGGCTACACCTTC.

This clone was counted a few times. V is TRBV30 and J is TRBJ2-7; TRBD1 might be the D (6 bases). V gave up 1 base and J gave up 5 bases, with 9 bases separating them. CDR1 and CDR2 (germline): GTSNPN, SVGIG (reference sequence). The CDR3 consists of 12 residues. DNA of the CDR3: TGTGCCTGGAGTGGCCAGGGGCACGAGCAGTACTTC. Translated: CAWSGQGHEQYF.

CDR3 sequence: CAWSSGSQETQYF. CDR3 sequence (DNA): TGTGCCTGGAGCAGCGGGAGCCAAGAGACCCAGTACTTC. V gene TRBV30 combines with J gene TRBJ2-5; 8 bases agree with TRBD2. After removal of 3 bases from V and 1 base from J, the junction contained 1 base not matched to a gene. This CDR3 is 13 amino acids long. Germline lookup yields CDR1 GTSNPN and CDR2 SVGIG (reference sequence).

This clone appeared a few times. The V call is TRBV30, the J call TRBJ1-2; D perhaps matches TRBD1 (6 bases). Germline-derived CDR1 and CDR2 are GTSNPN and SVGIG (reference sequence). CDR3 length: 16 residues. Trimming stripped 2 bases from V and 0 bases from J, with 16 bases between. The CDR3 DNA is TGTGCCTGGAGTTCGGACAGCCTCCCTACTAACTATGGCTACACCTTC. Encoded protein: CAWSSDSLPTNYGYTF.